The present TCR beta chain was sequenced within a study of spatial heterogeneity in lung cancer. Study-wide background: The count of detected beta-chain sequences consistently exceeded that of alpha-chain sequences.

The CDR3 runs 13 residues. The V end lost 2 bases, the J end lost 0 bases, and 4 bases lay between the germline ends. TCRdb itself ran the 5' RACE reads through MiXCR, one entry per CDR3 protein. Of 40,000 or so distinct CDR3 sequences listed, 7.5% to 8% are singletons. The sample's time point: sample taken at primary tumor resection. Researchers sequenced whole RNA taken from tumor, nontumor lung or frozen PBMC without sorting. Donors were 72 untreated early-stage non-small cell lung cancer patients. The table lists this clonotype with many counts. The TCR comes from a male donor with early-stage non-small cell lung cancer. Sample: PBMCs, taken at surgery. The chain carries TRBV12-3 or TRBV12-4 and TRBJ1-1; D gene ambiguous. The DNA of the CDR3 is TGTGCCAGCAGTTTAAAGATGAACACTGAAGCTTTCTTT. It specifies CASSLKMNTEAFF.